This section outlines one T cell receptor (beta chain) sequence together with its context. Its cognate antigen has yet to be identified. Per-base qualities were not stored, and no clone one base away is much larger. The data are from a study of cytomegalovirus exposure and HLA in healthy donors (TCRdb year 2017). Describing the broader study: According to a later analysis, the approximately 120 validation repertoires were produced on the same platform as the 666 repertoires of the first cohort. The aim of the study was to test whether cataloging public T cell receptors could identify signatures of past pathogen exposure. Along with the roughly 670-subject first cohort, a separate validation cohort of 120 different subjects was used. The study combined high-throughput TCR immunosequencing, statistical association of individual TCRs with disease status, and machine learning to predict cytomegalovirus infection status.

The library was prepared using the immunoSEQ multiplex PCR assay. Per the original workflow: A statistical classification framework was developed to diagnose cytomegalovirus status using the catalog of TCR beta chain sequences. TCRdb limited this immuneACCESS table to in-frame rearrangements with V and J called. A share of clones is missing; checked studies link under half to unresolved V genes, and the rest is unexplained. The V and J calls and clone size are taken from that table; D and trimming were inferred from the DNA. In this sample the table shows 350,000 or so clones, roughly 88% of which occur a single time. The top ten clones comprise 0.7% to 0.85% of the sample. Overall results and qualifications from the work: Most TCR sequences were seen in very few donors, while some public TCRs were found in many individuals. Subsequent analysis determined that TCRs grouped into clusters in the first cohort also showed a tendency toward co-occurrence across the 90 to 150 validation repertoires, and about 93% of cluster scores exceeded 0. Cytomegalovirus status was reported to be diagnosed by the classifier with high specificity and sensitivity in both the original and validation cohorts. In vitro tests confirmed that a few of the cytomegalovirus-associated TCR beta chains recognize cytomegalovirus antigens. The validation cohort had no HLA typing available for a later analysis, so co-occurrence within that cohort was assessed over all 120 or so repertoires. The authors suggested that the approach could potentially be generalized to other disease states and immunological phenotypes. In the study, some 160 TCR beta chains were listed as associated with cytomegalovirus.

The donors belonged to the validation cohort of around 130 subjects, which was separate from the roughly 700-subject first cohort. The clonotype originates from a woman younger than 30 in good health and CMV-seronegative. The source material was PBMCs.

CDR3 loop: CAISEETGGRAIQYF. The nucleotides are TGTGCCATCAGTGAGGAGACAGGGGGGAGGGCCATTCAGTACTTC. The chain is assembled from TRBV10-3 and TRBJ2-4, with 9 bases in between that match TRBD1. Looking up the germline V gene yields CDR1 ENHRY and CDR2 SYGVKD. Counted from cysteine to phenylalanine, this CDR3 has 15 amino acids. Only the CDR3 portion is preserved as DNA: 45 bases, with reading frame beginning at the first base. The germline V end is reduced by 2 bases and the J end by 9 bases; junction bases left unmatched: 8.